This T cell receptor beta chain was captured in a study of metastatic and nonmetastatic thyroid tumors. Prior to thyroid surgery, none of the patients had received any treatment. Through MiXCR, TCRdb re-clonotyped the PCR reads. The sample has about 24,000 clones, around 25% seen once. Germline lookup yields CDR1 MNHEY and CDR2 SVGEGT. CDR3 length: 13 amino acids. Trimming took off 2 bases at V and 9 bases at J, with 12 bases between the two ends. This clone was seen a few times. A single base separates this from a much larger clone, so it may be a read error. This CDR3 is also generated by other DNA sequences in the sample.

The sample was tumor tissue. This receptor was obtained from a male donor with papillary thyroid cancer or a benign thyroid nodule (not recorded which). Some clones in this sample may be carry-over from other donors' samples. The chain recombines TRBV6-2 or TRBV6-3 with TRBJ2-3; TRBD2 is a possible D gene (7 bases). The CDR3 DNA reads as TGTGCCAGCAGTTACAAGGGGGGGGACACGCAGTATTTT. It translates to CASSYKGGDTQYF.